This entry lists 27 T cell receptor beta chains sequenced from one sample in a study of T cell repertoires in cytomegalovirus infection. TCRdb reanalysed the reads using MiXCR and keeps one entry per CDR3 protein. The profile shows roughly 730,000 distinct CDR3 sequences, roughly 30% of them singletons. Their specific antigens are unknown. Sequencing was performed on cultured PBMCs, taken from culture after CMV antigen stimulation. These receptors were collected from a human donor in good health (CMV status not recorded). Some clones in this sample may be carry-over from other donors' samples.

For this clonotype: This may come from a read error, since a much larger clone is one base off. The chain links TRBV7-2 to TRBJ2-5, with D perhaps matching TRBD1 (6 bases). Trimming took off 4 bases at V and 3 bases at J, with 18 bases between the two ends. The CDR3 is made up of 16 amino acids. Germline V gene sequence: CDR1 SGHTA, CDR2 FQGNSA. CDR3 sequence: CASSWNTGTRKETQYF. In DNA form, the CDR3 reads TGTGCCAGCAGCTGGAACACCGGGACACGGAAAGAGACCCAGTACTTC.

The V call is TRBV6-6, the J call TRBJ2-7; the match to TRBD2 covers 14 bases. V was pared by 0 bases and J by 4 bases, with 11 bases of the junction left unmatched. Germline-derived CDR1 and CDR2 are MNHNY and SVGAGI (reference sequence). CDR3 length: 19 residues. DNA for the CDR3: TGTGCCAGCAGTTACTCCCCGACTAGCGGGGGGGCCCAAGTTTACGAGCAGTACTTC. Translation: CASSYSPTSGGAQVYEQYF.

The J gene is TRBJ1-5, the V gene TRBV6-1; maybe TRBD1 (6 bases). This CDR3 has 14 residues. Germline lookup yields CDR1 MNHNS and CDR2 SASEGT. The V end was cut by 5 bases, the J end by 9 bases, with 17 bases between. The CDR3 sequence is CASSRNTDRLPQHF. CDR3 nucleotides: TGTGCCAGCAGTCGAAATACTGACAGGTTGCCCCAGCATTTT.

This clonotype came up many times. This chain joins TRBV19 and TRBJ1-3; unclear D gene. The CDR3 contains 15 residues. Germline CDR1 LNHDA, CDR2 SQIVND (reference sequence). V was cut by 5 bases and J by 0 bases, with 11 bases left in between. The CDR3 nucleotides read TGTGCCAGTAGTCGGCTGATCTACTCTGGAAACACCATATATTTT. Translated: CASSRLIYSGNTIYF.

This clonotype came up once. The J gene is TRBJ1-1, the V gene TRBV11-2; D unresolved. This CDR3 region has 17 residues. V was trimmed by 1 base and J by 1 base, leaving 16 bases between them. CDR1 SGHAT and CDR2 FQNNGV come from the germline V gene. The CDR3 DNA is TGTGCCAGCAGCTTAGCGGTTCAGGAGGGTACGAACACTGAAGCTTTCTTT. Residues: CASSLAVQEGTNTEAFF.

This chain uses TRBV6-2 or TRBV6-3 with TRBJ2-1, with a tentative D call TRBD2 (6 bases). V dropped 0 bases and J dropped 0 bases, with 15 bases sitting between them. Germline loops: CDR1 MNHEY, CDR2 SVGEGT. The CDR3 is 18 residues long. The CDR3 here is CASSYSFGSRNSYNEQFF. The CDR3 DNA reads TGTGCCAGCAGTTACTCGTTCGGGAGTCGAAACTCCTACAATGAGCAGTTCTTC.

The chain couples TRBV3-1 to TRBJ2-3, with D unclear. Trimming pared 2 bases from V and 2 bases from J, leaving 14 bases between. Looked up from germline, CDR1 is LGHDT and CDR2 is YNNKEL (reference sequence). The CDR3 is 16 residues long. This chain's CDR3 is CASSQSPTLLTDTQYF. The DNA for the CDR3 is TGTGCCAGCAGCCAATCGCCCACCCTGCTCACAGATACGCAGTATTTT.

This clonotype was counted a single time. The genes are TRBV19 and TRBJ2-1, with TRBD1 matching 8 bases. This CDR3 spans 17 amino acids. Germline CDR1 LNHDA, CDR2 SQIVND (reference sequence). V lost 6 bases to trimming and J lost 7 bases; unmatched junction nucleotides: 17. In DNA, the CDR3 is TGTGCCAGTAGCCCCCTTCCGGGACAGGCCCCGGGTAATGAGCAGTTCTTC. It encodes CASSPLPGQAPGNEQFF. Looking up the rest from reference TRBV19 and TRBJ2-1 gives the full variable domain: DGGITQSPKYLFRKEGQNVTLSCEQNLNHDAMYWYRQDPGQGLRLIYYSQIVNDFQKGDIAEGYSVSREKKESFPLTVTSAQKNPTAFYLCASSPLPGQAPGNEQFFGPGTRLTVL.

The chain uses TRBV12-3 or TRBV12-4 and TRBJ2-2; D could derive from TRBD1 or TRBD2 (6 bases each). This CDR3 is 15 amino acids long. Deletions cut 7 bases from V and 2 bases from J, with 14 bases between. The CDR3 spells CASTGGGFNTGELFF. CDR3 DNA sequence: TGTGCCAGCACCGGAGGGGGGTTTAACACCGGGGAGCTGTTTTTT.

On this clonotype: Compared with germline, one end of the junction differs, possibly owing to a read error. V usage is TRBV5-3 and J usage is TRBJ1-4; 9 bases map to TRBD1. TRBV5-3 is placed among ORFs of uncertain function. CDR3 length: 15 amino acids. Here the CDR3 reads CASSSQTGGDEKLFF. In DNA, the CDR3 is TGTGCCAGCAGCTCTCAGACAGGGGGGGATGAAAAACTGTTTTTT.

The chain combines TRBV15 with TRBJ2-6, with D unclear. The V gene's germline CDR1 is LNHNV and CDR2 YYDKDF (reference sequence). V dropped 5 bases and J dropped 3 bases, with 17 bases sitting between them. The CDR3 runs to 17 residues. In DNA, the CDR3 is TGTGCCACCAGCGGGGTTAAGACGGTTTTTGGGGCCAACGTCCTGACTTTC. Its translation is CATSGVKTVFGANVLTF.

This clonotype was seen many times. Here the CDR3 reads CASSPATGGYRNEQFF. DNA of the CDR3: TGTGCCAGCAGTCCCGCGACAGGGGGATACCGGAATGAGCAGTTCTTC. This sequence joins TRBV6-2 or TRBV6-3 and TRBJ2-1; 9 nucleotides align to TRBD1. From germline, CDR1 is MNHEY and CDR2 SVGEGT. The CDR3 consists of 16 residues. V trimming: 5 bases; J trimming: 7 bases; junction bases outside the gene matches: 12.

V is TRBV7-2 and J is TRBJ2-1; the D gene is possibly TRBD2 (5 bases). CDR1 SGHTA and CDR2 FQGNSA come from the germline V gene. V was trimmed by 3 bases and J by 11 bases, leaving 14 bases between them. The CDR3 extends over 13 amino acids. CDR3 in DNA: TGTGCCAGCAGCTTCAGGACTGGACGCAAGCAGTTCTTC. Residues: CASSFRTGRKQFF.

This clonotype was counted a few times. J is TRBJ2-1 and V is TRBV7-8; TRBD2 agrees at 14 bases. V shed 6 bases and J 3 bases; nucleotides not matched to a gene: 10. CDR1 SGHVS and CDR2 FQNEAQ come from the germline V gene. The CDR3 runs 18 residues. The CDR3 nucleotides are TGTGCCAGCAGTACTCCTCCCGGGACTAGCGGGGGCTACAATGAGCAGTTCTTC. It encodes CASSTPPGTSGGYNEQFF.

This clonotype was recorded at least ten times. V gene TRBV7-2 combines with J gene TRBJ2-7; D unresolved. The CDR3 length is 14 residues. Looked up from germline, CDR1 is SGHTA and CDR2 is FQGNSA. V lost 2 bases to trimming and J lost 3 bases, with 11 bases between them. This CDR3 is CASSLLGRDYEQYF. The CDR3 region has the DNA TGTGCCAGCAGCTTACTGGGCAGAGACTACGAGCAGTACTTC.

This clonotype was recorded a few times. The chain uses TRBV5-1 and TRBJ1-2; a weak D match, TRBD1 (6 bases). The V gene lost 3 bases and the J gene lost 8 bases, with 20 bases spanning the gap. CDR3 length: 15 residues. Germline V CDR1 and CDR2: SGHRS, YFSETQ. The chain's CDR3 is CASSSDGGLSRGYTF. CDR3 in DNA: TGCGCCAGCAGCTCGGACGGGGGCTTATCGAGAGGCTACACCTTC.

The chain carries TRBV25-1 and TRBJ2-3; D remains ambiguous. There are 12 residues in the CDR3. The germline V gene has CDR1 MGHDK and CDR2 SYGVNS. Trimming cost V 6 bases and J 9 bases, with 13 bases left between them. CDR3 sequence: CASRMGLGTQYF. CDR3 coding DNA: TGTGCCAGCAGGATGGGTTTGGGCACGCAGTATTTT.

This clonotype was picked up one time. A read error may explain this, as a much larger clone is one base away. The rearrangement uses TRBV7-2 and TRBJ2-7, with a possible D match to TRBD2 (6 bases). Germline V lookup: CDR1 SGHTA, CDR2 FQGNSA. V was clipped by 8 bases and J by 9 bases, with 14 bases between them. The CDR3 is 11 residues long. CDR3 amino acids: CASGSGSGQYF. The CDR3, as DNA: TGTGCCAGCGGCTCCGGGAGCGGGCAGTACTTC.

V gene TRBV18 combines with J gene TRBJ1-1; tentatively, D is TRBD1 (5 bases). Trimming pared 1 base from V and 0 bases from J, leaving 18 bases between. In germline, CDR1 is KGHSH, CDR2 LQKENI. This CDR3 spans 18 amino acids. The CDR3 DNA is TGTGCCAGCTCACCACAGACAGCAGTGGGTACCCTGAACACTGAAGCTTTCTTT. This translates into CASSPQTAVGTLNTEAFF.

The J gene is TRBJ2-7, the V gene TRBV28; 8 bases line up with TRBD2. The CDR3 has 15 residues. Per the germline V gene, CDR1 is MDHEN and CDR2 is SYDVKM. V was clipped by 7 bases and J by 7 bases; unmatched bases: 15. The CDR3 sequence: CASTYLRGGKREQYF. In nucleotides, the CDR3 is TGTGCCAGCACCTATCTACGGGGGGGGAAGAGGGAGCAGTACTTC.

The gene calls are TRBV27 and TRBJ1-2; D possibly corresponds to TRBD1 (6 bases). Germline V gene sequence: CDR1 MNHEY, CDR2 SMNVEV (reference sequence). V was shortened by 5 bases and J by 4 bases, with 17 bases between the two germline ends. This CDR3 is 15 amino acids long. The CDR3: CASSRTPQGPYGYTF. CDR3 coding DNA: TGTGCCAGCAGTCGAACCCCACAGGGACCCTATGGCTACACCTTC.

The V call is TRBV5-3, the J call TRBJ2-1, with 7 bases fitting TRBD2. TRBV5-3 is flagged as an ORF with uncertain function. Trimming at V came to 8 bases and at J to 3 bases, leaving 11 bases not matched to a gene. The CDR3 is 15 residues long. The CDR3 protein is CASSTGLVRYNEQFF. Here the CDR3 DNA reads TGTGCCAGCAGCACTGGACTAGTACGCTACAATGAGCAGTTCTTC.

This clonotype was detected only a few times. The chain links TRBV20-1 to TRBJ1-3, with D possibly matching TRBD1 (5 bases). This CDR3 spans 16 amino acids. The germline V gene has CDR1 DFQATT and CDR2 SNEGSKA (reference sequence). V lost 6 bases, J lost 4 bases, and 22 bases lay in between. CDR3 amino acids: CSATQGPLEGGNTIYF. CDR3 sequence (DNA): TGCAGTGCAACCCAGGGACCGTTAGAGGGAGGAAACACCATATATTTT.

This chain joins TRBV6-2 or TRBV6-3 and TRBJ2-1; D unclear. Looked up from germline, CDR1 is MNHEY and CDR2 is SVGEGT. The germline V and J ends were trimmed by 0 bases and 5 bases, with 11 bases remaining between them. CDR3 length equals 15 residues. The CDR3 sequence: CASSYSRVPDNEQFF. CDR3 DNA sequence: TGTGCCAGCAGTTACTCTCGAGTACCGGACAATGAGCAGTTCTTC.

A few counts support this clonotype. The chain uses TRBV7-2 and TRBJ1-2; no clear D. V dropped 1 base and J dropped 0 bases, with 9 bases sitting between them. Germline CDR1 and CDR2: SGHTA and FQGNSA. The CDR3 totals 15 residues. Written as DNA, the CDR3 is TGTGCCAGCAGCTTAGATTGGGAAGCTAACTATGGCTACACCTTC. Residues: CASSLDWEANYGYTF.

J is TRBJ2-5 and V is TRBV5-6; TRBD1 matches 9 bases. V dropped 4 bases and J dropped 2; count of bases not matched to a gene: 15. Per germline, CDR1 SGHDT and CDR2 YYEEEE. The CDR3 contains 18 residues. The CDR3 is CASSPTIGQGPPQETQYF. Written as DNA, the CDR3 is TGTGCCAGCAGCCCCACTATAGGACAGGGGCCCCCTCAAGAGACCCAGTACTTC.

This sequence joins TRBV6-1 and TRBJ2-1; D not certain. The CDR3 consists of 13 residues. With 2 bases removed from V and 16 bases from J, the gap between germline ends came to 18 bases. Germline V gene sequence: CDR1 MNHNS, CDR2 SASEGT. CDR3 coding DNA: TGTGCCAGCAGTGAAACTCGTGGCCGTATCGTCTTCTTC. Residues: CASSETRGRIVFF.